A selection of T cell receptor beta chains follows, all from one sample in a study of T cells after yellow fever vaccination. TCRdb fed the 5' RACE reads into MiXCR, producing one record per CDR3 protein. The sample has about 580,000 distinct CDR3 sequences; around 17% are singletons. The material sequenced was PBMCs, taken 5 days after the first yellow fever vaccination. The receptors shown here come from a man aged 18 to 35 who received the YFV17D yellow fever vaccine. The CDR3 runs from the conserved cysteine through the conserved F or W. Each record gives: D gene, V gene, CDR3 protein. A D gene is named only where the DNA matches it firmly.

TRBD2,TRBV11-2,CASSSGTNAQFF
NA,TRBV23-1,CASSHLHSGANVLTF
NA,TRBV10-3,CAINRDKTPGANVLTF
NA,TRBV20-1,CSARDLGGQLTGELFF
NA,TRBV9,CASRGDSTGNTIYF
TRBD2,TRBV30,CAWSVTSGVINEQFF
NA,TRBV28,CASSPQGNTDTDTQYF
TRBD1,TRBV10-3,CASSPFPGTGGLDQPQHF
NA,TRBV2,CASSELVSNQPQHF
NA,TRBV9,CASSVSGGHYEKLFF
NA,TRBV5-5,CASSFSGEGGYTF
NA,TRBV5-4,CASSFNGDFPNEQFF
NA,TRBV5-6,CASSPLPGDNEQFF
NA,TRBV7-9,CASSDLETTYEQYF
TRBD1,TRBV10-2,CASLRDSYGYTF
NA,TRBV28,CATKAGGESDTQYF
NA,TRBV6-2/TRBV6-3,CASSPMRGRSAEAFF
NA,TRBV30,CAWSPDSNYGYTF
NA,TRBV25-1,CASGSGAGNQPQHF
NA,TRBV7-2,CASSPNGRTDTQYF
NA,TRBV5-1,CASRAGTANEKLFF
NA,TRBV11-2,CASSFGTDGGEQYF
NA,TRBV12-3/TRBV12-4,CASSLAGILTYEQYF
TRBD2,TRBV28,CASSRTGLAVGTDTQYF
NA,TRBV27,CASSFSIGVNTGELFF
TRBD1,TRBV3-1,CASSQNLGPYGTGAFF
TRBD2,TRBV20-1,CSAPTGTSGETQYF
NA,TRBV12-3/TRBV12-4,CASSLWDTQETQYF
NA,TRBV12-3/TRBV12-4,CACSWTIGQSTSTDTQYF
NA,TRBV9,CASSVDPHQGRAFF
TRBD2,TRBV20-1,CSARLAGVSYNEQFF
TRBD1,TRBV16,CASSRDRVGNTIYF
NA,TRBV10-3,CAIGGQLYEQYF
NA,TRBV10-3,CAISEGPGDEKLFF
TRBD2,TRBV7-3,CASSSAAGGITDTQYF
NA,TRBV3-1,CASSQAGTPGNTIYF
TRBD1,TRBV30,CAWTGTGGKYEQYF
TRBD1,TRBV3-1,CASSQVSRGLTYEQYF
TRBD2,TRBV12-3/TRBV12-4,CASSRLAEYEQYF
TRBD1,TRBV20-1,CSAYSGTGFQLYEQYF
TRBD1,TRBV5-5,CASSWTGLDYGYTF
NA,TRBV7-3,CASSLNGIIETQYF
NA,TRBV5-6,CASSLDGLSSSYNEQFF
NA,TRBV7-8,CASSSQWPGAADTQYF
NA,TRBV4-1,CASSLPPATHGYTF
NA,TRBV7-8,CASSHRAGDTEAFF
TRBD2,TRBV5-1,CASSTDSSGGDQETQYF
NA,TRBV11-2,CASSQGILPRQFF
TRBD1,TRBV4-1,CASSQDLTGGSREAFF
TRBD1,TRBV5-1,CASSDAGTAYSNQPQHF
TRBD2,TRBV6-5,CASSSRGLAGYTDTQYF
NA,TRBV11-2,CASTLRTGSYNEQFF
NA,TRBV5-8,CASSLPIASREQFF
TRBD1,TRBV4-2,CASSGTGGFDSPLHF
NA,TRBV18,CASSPQRDSGANVLTF